The 2 T cell receptor beta chains below were found in one sample sequenced in a study of human T cells and chemical hapten exposure. TCRdb itself ran the RACE reads through MiXCR, one entry per CDR3 protein. The sample lists about 84,000 distinct CDR3 sequences; 10% to 14% were seen once. Time point in this sample: patch test 3, about 24 weeks after DPC sensitization. Sample treatment: therapeutic diphenylcyclopropenone sensitization with weekly scalp DPC. The specimen was whole blood, collected in connection with sensitization to the hapten diphenylcyclopropenone (DPC). These receptors originate from a woman in her fifties or sixties with alopecia areata. Some clones in this sample may be carry-over from other donors' samples.

This clonotype was seen ten or more times. J is TRBJ1-2 and V is TRBV18; 8 positions match TRBD1. V was clipped by 6 bases and J by 1 base; unmatched bases: 10. This CDR3 region has 16 residues. Germline V lookup: CDR1 KGHSH, CDR2 LQKENI. The CDR3 here is CASSPLDRGFNYGYTF. The CDR3 DNA follows: TGTGCCAGCTCCCCCCTCGACAGGGGATTTAACTATGGCTACACCTTC.

This clonotype was found a few times. CDR3 nucleotides: TGCGCCAGCAGCCAAGTCTTAGGCACCGGGGAGCTGTTTTTT. Its translation: CASSQVLGTGELFF. The gene calls are TRBV4-3 and TRBJ2-2; unclear D gene. This CDR3 has 14 amino acids. Per germline, CDR1 LGHNA and CDR2 YSLEER. With 1 base removed from V and 4 bases from J, the gap between germline ends came to 7 bases.